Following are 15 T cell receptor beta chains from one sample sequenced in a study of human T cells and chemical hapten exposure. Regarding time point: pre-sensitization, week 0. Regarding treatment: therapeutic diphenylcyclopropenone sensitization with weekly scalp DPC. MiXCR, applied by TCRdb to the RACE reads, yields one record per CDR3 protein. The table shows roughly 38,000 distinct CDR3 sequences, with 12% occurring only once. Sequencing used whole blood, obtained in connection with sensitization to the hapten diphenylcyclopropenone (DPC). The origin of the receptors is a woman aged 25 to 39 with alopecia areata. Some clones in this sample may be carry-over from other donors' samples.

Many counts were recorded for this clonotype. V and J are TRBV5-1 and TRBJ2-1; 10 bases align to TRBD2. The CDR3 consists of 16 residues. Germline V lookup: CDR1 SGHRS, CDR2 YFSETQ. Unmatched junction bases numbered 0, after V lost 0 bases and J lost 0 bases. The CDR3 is CASSLASGGSYNEQFF. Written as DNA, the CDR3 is TGCGCCAGCAGCTTGGCTAGCGGGGGCTCCTACAATGAGCAGTTCTTC.

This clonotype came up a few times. CDR3 in DNA: TGCAGTGCTAGGTCAGTGACGTACAATGAGCAGTTCTTC. Amino acids: CSARSVTYNEQFF. The chain links TRBV20-1 to TRBJ2-1; D unresolved. This CDR3 comprises 13 residues. CDR1 DFQATT and CDR2 SNEGSKA come from the germline V gene (reference sequence). Trimming stripped 3 bases from V and 4 bases from J, with 10 bases between.

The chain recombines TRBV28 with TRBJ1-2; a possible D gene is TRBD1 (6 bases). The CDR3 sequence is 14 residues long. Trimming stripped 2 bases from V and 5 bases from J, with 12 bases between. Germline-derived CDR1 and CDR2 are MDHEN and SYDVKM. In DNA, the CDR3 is TGTGCCAGCAGTTTAATGGGACACGGGTATGGCTACACCTTC. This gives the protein CASSLMGHGYGYTF.

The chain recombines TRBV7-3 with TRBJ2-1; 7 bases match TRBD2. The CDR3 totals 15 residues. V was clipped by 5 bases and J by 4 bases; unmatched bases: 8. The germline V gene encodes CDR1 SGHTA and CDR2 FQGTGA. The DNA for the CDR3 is TGTGCCAGCAGCCGTACTAGCGTCGGTTACAATGAGCAGTTCTTC. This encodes CASSRTSVGYNEQFF. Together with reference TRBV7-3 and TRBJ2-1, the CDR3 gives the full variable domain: GAGVSQTPSNKVTEKGKYVELRCDPISGHTALYWYRQSLGQGPEFLIYFQGTGAADDSGLPNDRFFAVRPEGSVSTLKIQRTERGDSAVYLCASSRTSVGYNEQFFGPGTRLTVL.

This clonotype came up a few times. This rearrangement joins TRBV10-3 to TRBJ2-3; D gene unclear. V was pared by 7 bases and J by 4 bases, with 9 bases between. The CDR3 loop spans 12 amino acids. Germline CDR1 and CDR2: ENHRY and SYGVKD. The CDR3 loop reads CAITAGADTQYF. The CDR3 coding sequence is TGTGCCATCACAGCAGGAGCAGATACGCAGTATTTT.

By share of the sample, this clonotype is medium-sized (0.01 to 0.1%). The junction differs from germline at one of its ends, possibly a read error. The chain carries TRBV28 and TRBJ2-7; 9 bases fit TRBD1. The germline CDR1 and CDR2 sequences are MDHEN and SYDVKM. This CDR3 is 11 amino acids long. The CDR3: CASSTGTGLNF. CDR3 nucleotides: TGTGCCAGCAGTACCGGGACAGGGTTGAACTTC.

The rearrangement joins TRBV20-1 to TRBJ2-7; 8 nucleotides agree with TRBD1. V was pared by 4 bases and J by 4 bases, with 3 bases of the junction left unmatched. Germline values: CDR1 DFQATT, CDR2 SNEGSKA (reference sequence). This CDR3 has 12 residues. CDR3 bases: TGCAGTGCTACCGACAGGGGATACGAGCAGTACTTC. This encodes CSATDRGYEQYF.

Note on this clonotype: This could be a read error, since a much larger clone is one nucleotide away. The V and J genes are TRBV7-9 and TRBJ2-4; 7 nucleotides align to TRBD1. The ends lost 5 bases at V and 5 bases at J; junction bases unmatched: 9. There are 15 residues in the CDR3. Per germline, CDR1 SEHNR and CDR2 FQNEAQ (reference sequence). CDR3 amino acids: CASSIDSTGQNIQYF. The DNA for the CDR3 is TGTGCCAGCAGCATCGACTCGACAGGGCAAAACATTCAGTACTTC.

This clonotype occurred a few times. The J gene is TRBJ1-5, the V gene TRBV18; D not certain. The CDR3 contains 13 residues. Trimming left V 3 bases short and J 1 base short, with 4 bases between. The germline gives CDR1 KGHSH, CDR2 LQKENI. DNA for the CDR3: TGTGCCAGCTCACCTCAAAGCAATCAGCCCCAGCATTTT. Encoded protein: CASSPQSNQPQHF. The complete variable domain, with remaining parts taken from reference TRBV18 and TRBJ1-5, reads NAGVMQNPRHLVRRRGQEARLRCSPMKGHSHVYWYRQLPEEGLKFMVYLQKENIIDESGMPKERFSAEFPKEGPSILRIQQVVRGDSAAYFCASSPQSNQPQHFGDGTRLSIL.

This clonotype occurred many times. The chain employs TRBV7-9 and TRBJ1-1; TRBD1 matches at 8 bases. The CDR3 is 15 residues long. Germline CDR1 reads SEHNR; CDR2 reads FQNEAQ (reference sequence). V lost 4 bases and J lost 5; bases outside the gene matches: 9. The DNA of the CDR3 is TGTGCCAGCAGCTCCCAAACAGGGGGTCGGACTGAAGCTTTCTTT. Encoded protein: CASSSQTGGRTEAFF.

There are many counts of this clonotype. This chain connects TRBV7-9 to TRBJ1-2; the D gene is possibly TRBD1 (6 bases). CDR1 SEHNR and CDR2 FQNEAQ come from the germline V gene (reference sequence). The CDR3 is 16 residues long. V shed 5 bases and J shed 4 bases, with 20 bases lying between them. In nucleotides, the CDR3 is TGTGCCAGCAGCACCGACAGGCAGCCCTCACTCTATGGCTACACCTTC. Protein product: CASSTDRQPSLYGYTF.

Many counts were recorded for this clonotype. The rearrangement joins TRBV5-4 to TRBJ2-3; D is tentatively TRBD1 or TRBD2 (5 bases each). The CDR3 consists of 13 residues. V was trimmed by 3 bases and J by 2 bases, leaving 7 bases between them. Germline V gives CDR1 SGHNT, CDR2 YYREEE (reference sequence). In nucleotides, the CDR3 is TGTGCCAGCAGCTGGGGGTCCACAGATACGCAGTATTTT. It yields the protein CASSWGSTDTQYF.

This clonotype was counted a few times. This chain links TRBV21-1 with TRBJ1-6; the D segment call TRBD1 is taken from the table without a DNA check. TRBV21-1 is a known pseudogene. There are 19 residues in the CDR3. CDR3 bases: TGTGCCAGCAGCAACAGAGGCCCGATTGAGACAGGGGGCTTGTCACCCCTCCACTTT. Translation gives CASSNRGPIETGGLSPLHF.

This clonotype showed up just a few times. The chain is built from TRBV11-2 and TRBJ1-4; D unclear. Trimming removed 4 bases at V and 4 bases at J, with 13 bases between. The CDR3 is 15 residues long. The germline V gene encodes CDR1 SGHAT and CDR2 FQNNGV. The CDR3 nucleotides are TGTGCCAGCAGCTCCAAGACATGGGTTAATGAAAAACTGTTTTTT. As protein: CASSSKTWVNEKLFF.

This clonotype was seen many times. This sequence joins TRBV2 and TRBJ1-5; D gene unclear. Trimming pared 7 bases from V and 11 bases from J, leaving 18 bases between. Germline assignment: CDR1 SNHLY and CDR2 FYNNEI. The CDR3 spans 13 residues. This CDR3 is CASMIEVRGTQHF. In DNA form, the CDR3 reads TGTGCCAGCATGATCGAGGTGAGAGGCACCCAGCATTTT. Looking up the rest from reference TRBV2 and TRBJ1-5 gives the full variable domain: EPEVTQTPSHQVTQMGQEVILRCVPISNHLYFYWYRQILGQKVEFLVSFYNNEISEKSEIFDDQFSVERPDGSNFTLKIRSTKLEDSAMYFCASMIEVRGTQHFGDGTRLSIL.